This TCR beta chain was found in a study of tumor-infiltrating lymphocytes in primary liver carcinoma. Study in general: Donors had hepatocellular carcinoma or combined HCC and intrahepatic cholangiocarcinoma.

Germline V CDR1 and CDR2: SGDLS, YYNGEE. CDR3 length equals 14 residues. Concerning this clonotype: Since a much larger clone is just one base distant, this may be a read error.

Co-extracting RNA and DNA was done with about 20-34 mg of unsorted bulk tissue as input. The study enrolled treatment-naive patients with chronic HBV infection. With about 470 ng total RNA as template and a constant-region primer, TCR beta cDNA was made. Employing slightly modified ARM-PCR, three nested multiplex PCR rounds were run, and these gave rise to the TCR beta libraries. Researchers ran the first two PCR rounds for approximately 10 cycles each with TRBV1-TRBV30 forward primers and a C-beta reverse primer. TCRdb fed the multiplex PCR reads into MiXCR, producing one record per CDR3 protein. The data hold around 27,000 distinct CDR3 sequences, with roughly 80% observed a single time.

Sequencing was done on a sample of liver tumor tissue from sampling region 3. Regarding subset: tumor region T3, left-lateral pole. This sequence joins TRBV9 and TRBJ1-1; D call uncertain. The TCR comes from a man aged 35-49 years with primary liver carcinoma and hepatitis B virus infection. The CDR3, as DNA: TGTCCCAGCAGCCAAGGTCCCGGGTGGGGTGAAGCTTTCTTT. Translation gives CPSSQGPGWGEAFF.